Detailed here is one TCR beta chain. These data originate in a study of CD8+CD57+ T cells in acquired aplastic anemia. As for the study in general: Sorted CD4+ and CD8+ cell DNA averaged about 3 ug.

TCR beta VDJ and CDR3 profiling used genomic DNA as template. TCRdb analysed the reads with MiXCR anew, one entry per CDR3 protein. Here the sample spans around 200,000 distinct CDR3 sequences, around 47% being singletons. CDR3 size: 15 residues. Trimming cost V 5 bases and J 9 bases, with 17 bases left between them. Germline V gene data show CDR1 as SGHTA and CDR2 as FQGNSA. The patients chosen for sequencing had shown expansion of CD8+CD57+ cells (detected by flow cytometry). Severe acquired aplastic anemia was the diagnosis recorded for all patients. Sample: sorted CD4+, CD8+, or CD8+CD57+ T cells (not recorded which) from PBMCs. The TCR was taken from a human donor with aplastic anemia. This chain links TRBV7-2 with TRBJ1-6; a weak D match, TRBD1 (5 bases). CDR3 residues: CASSPWGVVRSPLHF. Written as DNA, the CDR3 is TGTGCCAGCAGCCCCTGGGGGGTTGTACGTTCACCCCTCCACTTT.